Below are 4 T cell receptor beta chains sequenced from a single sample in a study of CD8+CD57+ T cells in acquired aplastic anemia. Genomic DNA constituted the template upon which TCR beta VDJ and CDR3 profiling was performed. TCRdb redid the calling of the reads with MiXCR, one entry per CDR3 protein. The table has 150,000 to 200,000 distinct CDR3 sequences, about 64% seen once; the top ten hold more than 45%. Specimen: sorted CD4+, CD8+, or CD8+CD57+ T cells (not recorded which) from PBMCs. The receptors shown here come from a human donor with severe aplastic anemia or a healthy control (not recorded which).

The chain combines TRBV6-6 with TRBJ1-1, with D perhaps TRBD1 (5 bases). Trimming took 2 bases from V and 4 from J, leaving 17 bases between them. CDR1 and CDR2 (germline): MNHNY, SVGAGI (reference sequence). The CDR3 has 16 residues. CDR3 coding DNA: TGTGCCAGCAGTTACGCGTCGGCGGCGGGGGGCACTGAAGCTTTCTTT. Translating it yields CASSYASAAGGTEAFF.

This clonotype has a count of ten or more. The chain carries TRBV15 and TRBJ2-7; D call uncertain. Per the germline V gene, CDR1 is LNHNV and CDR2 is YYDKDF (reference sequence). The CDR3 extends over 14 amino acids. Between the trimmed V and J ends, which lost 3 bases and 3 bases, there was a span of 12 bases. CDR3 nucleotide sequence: TGTGCCACCAGCAGCGGCATGGCAAGCTACGAGCAGTACTTC. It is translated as CATSSGMASYEQYF.

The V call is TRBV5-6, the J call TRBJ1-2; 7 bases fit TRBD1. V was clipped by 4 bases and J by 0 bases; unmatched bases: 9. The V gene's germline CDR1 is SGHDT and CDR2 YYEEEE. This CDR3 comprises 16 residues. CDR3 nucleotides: TGTGCCAGCAGCCCAGGGGGGTTGGACGCTAACTATGGCTACACCTTC. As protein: CASSPGGLDANYGYTF. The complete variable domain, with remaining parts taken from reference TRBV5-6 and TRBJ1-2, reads DAGVTQSPTHLIKTRGQQVTLRCSPKSGHDTVSWYQQALGQGPQFIFQYYEEEERQRGNFPDRFSGHQFPNYSSELNVNALLLGDSALYLCASSPGGLDANYGYTFGSGTRLTVV.

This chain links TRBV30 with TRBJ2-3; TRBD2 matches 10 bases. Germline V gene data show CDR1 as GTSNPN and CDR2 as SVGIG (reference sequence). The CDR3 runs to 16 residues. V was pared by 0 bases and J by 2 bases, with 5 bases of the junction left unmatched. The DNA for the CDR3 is TGTGCCTGGAGTGTACACAGCGGGGGGGCCACAGATACGCAGTATTTT. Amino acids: CAWSVHSGGATDTQYF.